This TCR beta chain was identified during a study of blood T cell repertoires in COVID-19 (dated by TCRdb to the early 2020s). General notes on the study: Samples from collaborators originated in the United States, Italy and Spain and spanned both the acute and convalescent phases of COVID-19. A de-identified subject ID, COVID-19 status, age in years and sex were almost always included in the sample metadata. The repertoires were made available in a free public database intended to serve as a resource for research on the immune response to SARS-CoV-2. The samples were drawn from two sources: the first 160 participants of the ongoing ImmuneRACE study, and about 1,300 subjects contributed by 6 global collaborators. The material from the prospective study consisted of cDNA or gDNA derived from T cells, B-cell-depleted T cells, or PBMCs. Where available, HLA class I and class II types were obtained from metadata supplied by the sample provider rather than from assay-based typing. Deeply sampled blood TCRbeta repertoires from subjects exposed to, actively infected with, or recovered from COVID-19 were included in the dataset. Findings and caveats that apply to the study as a whole: The quantity of clinical and demographic metadata differed by source and by participant and was supplied without curation.

The immunoSEQ Assay, a bias-controlled multiplex PCR, was used to amplify TCRbeta CDR3 regions from genomic DNA. The authors processed their data as follows. Within the assay, amplification of reference gene primers was used to estimate how many nucleated cells each sample contained. Sequence reads were collapsed and filtered to measure the absolute abundance of every unique TCRbeta CDR3 rearrangement. For each sample, productive Simpson clonality was calculated by taking the square root of Simpson's diversity index across productive rearrangements. In TCRdb, the immuneACCESS table is reduced to in-frame sequences with V and J assigned. These tables do not hold every clone; where another copy was compared, an unresolved V gene accounts for under half, and the others remain unexplained. Clone size and the V and J calls come from that table; the DNA yielded D and trimming. For this sample there are around 140,000 clones; more than 60% appear just once. Jointly, the top ten make up about 15% of the sample.

Collaborating institutions collected whole blood in K2EDTA tubes following their own protocols. Collaborator samples were shipped for TCRbeta analysis as frozen whole blood, isolated PBMCs, or DNA extracted from either sample type. CDR1 and CDR2, per the germline V gene, are MGHDK and SYGVNS. V trim: 3 bases; J trim: 5 bases; unmatched bases: 8. The CDR3 spans 16 residues, from the cysteine through the phenylalanine. Kept here is only the CDR3 DNA, which spans 48 bases and is read in frame from base 1. Of note for this clone: The antigen it recognizes is unknown. Per-base qualities were not stored, and no clone one base away is much larger.

This clonotype was obtained from a man over 45 with acute or convalescent COVID-19. The material sequenced was peripheral blood. Recombination connected TRBV25-1 to TRBJ1-1; 11 bases in between match TRBD1. Here the CDR3 is given as CASSDWTGGGYTEAFF. Here is the DNA: TGTGCCAGCAGTGATTGGACAGGGGGCGGTTATACTGAAGCTTTCTTT. Extended through the reference TRBV25-1 and TRBJ1-1 proteins, this CDR3 yields the full variable domain: EADIYQTPRYLVIGTGKKITLECSQTMGHDKMYWYQQDPGMELHLIHYSYGVNSTEKGDLSSESTVSRIRTEHFPLTLESARPSHTSQYLCASSDWTGGGYTEAFFGQGTRLTVV.